Each of the 9 T cell receptor beta chains below was sequenced from the same sample in a study of cytomegalovirus exposure and HLA in healthy donors (dated by TCRdb to between 2016 and 2019). Preparation of the library involved the immunoSEQ multiplex PCR assay. For the multiplex PCR, a mixture combining 60 forward primers for TCR Vbeta segments and 13 reverse primers for TCR Jbeta segments was used. TCRdb took over this immuneACCESS table, retaining in-frame rearrangements with V and J assigned. Such tables are incomplete; in checked studies, under half of the missing clones stem from an unresolved V gene, and the remainder is unexplained. In this sample the table shows approximately 210,000 clones, approximately 83% of which occur a single time. More than 8.5% of the sample comes from the top ten. Sequences were obtained from PBMCs. The receptors here all came from a woman in her forties or fifties in good health and CMV-seropositive.

This clone has just one count. The chain carries TRBV7-5 and TRBJ1-5; TRBD1, as called in the table, went unchecked against the DNA. TRBV7-5 constitutes a pseudogene. This CDR3 comprises 15 residues. CDR3 in amino acids: CARSFMAVSNQPQHF. CDR3 nucleotide sequence: TGTGCCAGAAGCTTCATGGCAGTCTCGAATCAGCCCCAGCATTTT.

This chain connects TRBV9 to TRBJ1-1; D is perhaps TRBD1 (5 bases). The V end was cut by 4 bases, the J end by 3 bases, with 10 bases between. The CDR3 runs to 13 residues. Germline CDR1 is SGDLS and CDR2 is YYNGEE. The CDR3 sequence is CASSSRGDTEAFF. The CDR3 coding sequence is TGTGCCAGCAGCTCCCGGGGGGACACTGAAGCTTTCTTT.

The J gene is TRBJ2-7, the V gene TRBV5-1; D gene uncertain. Trimming took off 2 bases at V and 1 base at J, with 7 bases between the two ends. Germline V gives CDR1 SGHRS, CDR2 YFSETQ. The CDR3 contains 13 residues. The CDR3 sequence: CASSFATSYEQYF. For the CDR3, the DNA is TGCGCCAGCAGCTTCGCCACATCCTACGAGCAGTACTTC.

V is TRBV7-3 and J is TRBJ1-2; 10 bases align to TRBD1. The CDR3 extends over 15 amino acids. The germline V gene has CDR1 SGHTA and CDR2 FQGTGA. V lost 4 bases and J lost 8; bases outside the gene matches: 10. In DNA, the CDR3 is TGTGCCAGCAGCTACGGGACAGGGGATTCGGGCGGCTACACCTTC. Amino acids: CASSYGTGDSGGYTF.

The V call is TRBV28, the J call TRBJ2-7, with a weak D call TRBD1 (8 bases). The V gene lost 3 bases and the J gene lost 6 bases, with 21 bases spanning the gap. The germline gives CDR1 MDHEN, CDR2 SYDVKM. This CDR3 is built from 16 residues. CDR3 DNA: TGTGCCAGCAGTTTTCCTCGGACAGGGTCGGGGGGCGAGCAGTACTTC. Translation: CASSFPRTGSGGEQYF.

The rearrangement uses TRBV27 and TRBJ1-1, with D tentatively TRBD1 (5 bases). CDR1 and CDR2 from the germline V gene are MNHEY and SMNVEV (reference sequence). There are 14 residues in the CDR3. The V and J ends lost 5 bases and 6 bases respectively, with 16 bases between them. In nucleotides, the CDR3 is TGTGCCAGCAGTCGGGCCAGAGCGGGGCCTGAAGCTTTCTTT. It codes for CASSRARAGPEAFF.

The chain carries TRBV19 and TRBJ1-1; D perhaps matches TRBD1 (5 bases). Germline-derived CDR1 and CDR2 are LNHDA and SQIVND (reference sequence). The CDR3 runs to 15 residues. V was pared by 4 bases and J by 0 bases, with 12 bases between. The CDR3 nucleotides read TGTGCCAGTAGTACTGGTCGGGGGTTGAACACTGAAGCTTTCTTT. Translation gives CASSTGRGLNTEAFF.

This clone was counted a few times. The chain recombines TRBV7-2 with TRBJ1-1; D is unresolved. Germline CDR1 SGHTA, CDR2 FQGNSA. V was pared by 1 base and J by 1 base, with 7 bases between. This CDR3 spans 14 amino acids. The CDR3 bases are TGTGCCAGCAGCTTAGTAGTCCCGAACACTGAAGCTTTCTTT. This translates into CASSLVVPNTEAFF.

The chain has TRBV10-1 and TRBJ1-1; maybe TRBD1 (6 bases). The germline V and J ends were trimmed by 3 bases and 4 bases, with 15 bases remaining between them. The germline V gene encodes CDR1 WNHNN and CDR2 SYGVQD (reference sequence). The CDR3 contains 15 residues. The CDR3 region is CASSEGGAVGTEAFF. In nucleotides, the CDR3 is TGCGCCAGCAGTGAAGGGGGGGCGGTTGGCACTGAAGCTTTCTTT.